Listed below are T cell receptor beta chains from one sample, sequenced in a study of T-cell reconstitution after alpha-beta-depleted transplantation in children. MiXCR was run by TCRdb on the PCR reads, yielding one entry per CDR3 protein. The sample carries 250,000 to 300,000 distinct CDR3 sequences, 9.9% recorded once. The specimen comprised PBMCs from the stem cell graft donor, sampled from the stem cell graft. The receptors originated from a human donor who donated a stem cell graft to a child with SCID. Each CDR3 is given with its conserved first and last residue. D genes are given only for firm matches. Where a row states a size, it is once, few, many or the class of an expanded clone; other rows omit it.

clone_size j_call d_call v_call cdr3_aa cdr3_nt
- TRBJ2-7 TRBD1 TRBV5-5 CASSFWTGGFEQYF TGTGCCAGCAGCTTTTGGACAGGGGGTTTCGAGCAGTACTTC
few TRBJ2-7 - TRBV20-1 CSARTEGIYEQYF TGCAGTGCTAGAACGGAGGGGATTTACGAGCAGTACTTC
many TRBJ1-1 - TRBV5-1 CASSLAGSTEAFF TGCGCCAGCAGCTTGGCCGGATCCACTGAAGCTTTCTTT
few TRBJ1-6 - TRBV28 CASSLEGARRSSYNSPLHF TGTGCCAGCAGTCTCGAAGGGGCCAGGCGGAGCTCCTATAATTCACCCCTCCACTTT
few TRBJ1-5 TRBD1 TRBV18 CASSPRGTGYGQPQHF TGTGCCAGCTCACCCCGCGGGACAGGGTACGGGCAGCCCCAGCATTTT
few TRBJ2-4 - TRBV24-1 CATSDPPYQNIQYF TGTGCCACCAGTGATCCTCCCTACCAAAACATTCAGTACTTC
- TRBJ2-5 - TRBV11-2 CASSLDPGVGETQYF TGTGCCAGCAGCTTAGATCCCGGAGTGGGGGAGACCCAGTACTTC
- TRBJ2-3 TRBD1 TRBV9 CASSVAGTGGYSTDTQYF TGTGCCAGCAGCGTAGCCGGGACAGGGGGCTATAGCACAGATACGCAGTATTTT
few TRBJ1-6 TRBD1 TRBV25-1 CASRGTDNSPLHF TGTGCCAGCAGAGGGACAGATAATTCACCCCTCCACTTT
- TRBJ2-5 - TRBV6-1 CASSVWQGQETQYF TGTGCCAGCAGTGTTTGGCAGGGCCAAGAGACCCAGTACTTC
few TRBJ2-7 TRBD2 TRBV7-2 CASSSLAGDSYEQYF TGTGCCAGCAGCTCCCTTGCGGGGGACTCCTACGAGCAGTACTTC
few TRBJ1-1 - TRBV5-1 CASSLPRTDHTEAFF TGCGCCAGCAGCTTGCCCCGGACGGACCACACTGAAGCTTTCTTT
many TRBJ2-1 - TRBV7-9 CASSLGGEQFF TGTGCCAGCAGCTTGGGTGGTGAGCAGTTCTTC
few TRBJ1-1 TRBD1 TRBV12-3/TRBV12-4 CASRTQGAVNTEAFF TGTGCCAGCAGAACACAGGGGGCGGTGAACACTGAAGCTTTCTTT
few TRBJ2-7 - TRBV18 CASSHRGAYEQYF TGTGCCAGCTCACACCGGGGAGCTTACGAGCAGTACTTC
- TRBJ2-7 - TRBV7-9 CASSLPGASSYEQYF TGTGCCAGCAGCCTACCGGGGGCCAGCTCCTACGAGCAGTACTTC
few TRBJ2-1 TRBD2 TRBV9 CASSVLAGGHNEQFF TGTGCCAGCAGCGTCCTAGCGGGGGGGCACAATGAGCAGTTCTTC
few TRBJ1-1 - TRBV19 CASSSSGNTEAFF TGTGCCAGTAGTAGTTCGGGGAACACTGAAGCTTTCTTT
few TRBJ2-2 - TRBV3-1 CASSPRVLDAGELFF TGTGCCAGCAGCCCTCGGGTTTTGGATGCCGGGGAGCTGTTTTTT
- TRBJ2-5 - TRBV6-2/TRBV6-3 CASSYGQLETQYF TGTGCCAGCAGTTATGGCCAGCTAGAGACCCAGTACTTC
- TRBJ2-1 - TRBV12-3/TRBV12-4 CATTPTGLYNEQFF TGTGCCACAACGCCGACAGGACTCTACAATGAGCAGTTCTTC
once TRBJ2-3 TRBD2 TRBV7-2 CASSLGPTSGGMNTQYF TGTGCCAGCAGCTTAGGCCCGACTAGCGGGGGGATGAATACGCAGTATTTT
- TRBJ2-7 - TRBV4-1 CASSQTGTTAYEQYF TGCGCCAGCAGCCAGACCGGGACAACCGCCTACGAGCAGTACTTC
once TRBJ2-3 TRBD2 TRBV18 CASLRESADTQYF TGTGCCAGCTTGCGGGAGAGTGCAGATACGCAGTATTTT
many TRBJ1-2 - TRBV5-1 CASSLGRGSNYGYTF TGCGCCAGCAGCTTGGGTAGGGGGTCTAACTATGGCTACACCTTC
- TRBJ1-4 TRBD1 TRBV6-5 CASSYPGTGNEKLFF TGTGCCAGCAGTTACCCCGGGACAGGGAATGAAAAACTGTTTTTT
- TRBJ1-1 TRBD1 TRBV12-3/TRBV12-4 CASSRQGGLGTEAFF TGTGCCAGCAGTCGACAGGGGGGTTTGGGCACTGAAGCTTTCTTT
few TRBJ2-3 TRBD2 TRBV4-1 CASSQESSGGGTQYF TGCGCCAGCAGCCAAGAGTCTAGCGGGGGGGGTACGCAGTATTTT
few TRBJ2-5 TRBD2 TRBV7-2 CATKTSGGGGETQYF TGTGCCACCAAGACCAGCGGGGGTGGGGGAGAGACCCAGTACTTC
few TRBJ1-5 TRBD1 TRBV4-1 CASSQTGQGASQPQHF TGCGCCAGCAGCCAGACGGGACAGGGGGCTTCCCAGCCCCAGCATTTT
few TRBJ2-5 - TRBV9 CASSGRFSETQYF TGTGCCAGCAGCGGGCGATTTTCGGAGACCCAGTACTTC
- TRBJ1-1 - TRBV7-6 CASSRRVTEAFF TGTGCCAGCAGCCGTAGGGTCACTGAAGCTTTCTTT
- TRBJ1-4 - TRBV6-5 CASSYSREKLFF TGTGCCAGCAGTTACTCGAGGGAAAAACTGTTTTTT
few TRBJ2-3 TRBD2 TRBV9 CASSGLAETDTQYF TGTGCCAGCAGCGGGCTAGCGGAAACAGATACGCAGTATTTT
few TRBJ2-3 - TRBV5-1 CASSSGEASTDTQYF TGCGCCAGCAGCTCGGGAGAAGCTAGCACAGATACGCAGTATTTT
few TRBJ2-7 - TRBV15 CATSRDRASYEQYF TGTGCCACCAGCAGAGACAGGGCCTCCTACGAGCAGTACTTC
many TRBJ2-1 - TRBV24-1 CATSDRTGGPFF TGTGCCACCAGTGACCGGACTGGGGGGCCGTTCTTC
many TRBJ2-7 - TRBV3-1 CASSRGQNYEQYF TGTGCCAGCAGCCGCGGACAGAACTACGAGCAGTACTTC
many TRBJ2-1 TRBD2 TRBV12-3/TRBV12-4 CASSPRGGGSYNEQFF TGTGCCAGCAGTCCTAGGGGCGGGGGCTCCTACAATGAGCAGTTCTTC
few TRBJ1-6 - TRBV3-1 CASSQDSLSSYNSPLHF TGTGCCAGCAGCCAAGATTCACTGAGCTCCTATAATTCACCCCTCCACTTT
- TRBJ1-2 - TRBV9 CASSVAQYGAGNNYGYTF TGTGCCAGCAGCGTAGCACAATATGGGGCAGGGAATAACTATGGCTACACCTTC
few TRBJ2-7 - TRBV7-8 CASSLARVSGRRDYEQYF TGTGCCAGCAGCTTAGCGCGCGTCTCTGGCAGGAGAGACTACGAGCAGTACTTC
few TRBJ1-1 TRBD1 TRBV7-6 CASSHRGRTEAFF TGTGCCAGCAGCCACAGGGGTCGCACTGAAGCTTTCTTT
few TRBJ2-1 TRBD1 TRBV7-6 CASSLDRLNTNEQFF TGTGCCAGCAGCTTGGACAGGTTAAACACCAATGAGCAGTTCTTC
many TRBJ2-3 - TRBV12-3/TRBV12-4 CASSLVTGSTDTQYF TGTGCCAGCAGTTTAGTGACAGGCAGCACAGATACGCAGTATTTT
many TRBJ1-4 - TRBV11-2 CASSLDRGFNEKLFF TGTGCCAGCAGCTTAGATCGAGGTTTTAATGAAAAACTGTTTTTT
many TRBJ1-1 TRBD1 TRBV3-1 CASSLGQGARWATEAFF TGTGCCAGCAGCTTAGGACAGGGGGCGCGTTGGGCCACTGAAGCTTTCTTT
- TRBJ1-3 - TRBV6-5 CASSSIGSGNTIYF TGTGCCAGCAGTTCCATAGGTTCTGGAAACACCATATATTTT
many TRBJ2-1 - TRBV9 CASSPLGASYNEQFF TGTGCCAGCAGCCCCCTCGGGGCCTCCTACAATGAGCAGTTCTTC
- TRBJ1-6 - TRBV7-2 CASSPDGTINSPLHF TGTGCCAGCAGCCCAGACGGGACTATTAATTCACCCCTCCACTTT
- TRBJ2-7 TRBD1 TRBV3-1 CASSLTGTATYEQYF TGTGCCAGCAGCCTAACCGGGACAGCCACCTACGAGCAGTACTTC
few TRBJ2-7 TRBD1 TRBV7-9 CASSFYPRDRSSYEQYF TGTGCCAGCAGCTTTTATCCCAGGGACAGGAGCTCCTACGAGCAGTACTTC
- TRBJ2-6 - TRBV12-3/TRBV12-4 CASTWGTGANVLTF TGTGCCAGCACCTGGGGGACTGGGGCCAACGTCCTGACTTTC
many TRBJ2-2 - TRBV12-3/TRBV12-4 CASSLGLPNTGELFF TGTGCCAGCAGTTTGGGCCTCCCCAACACCGGGGAGCTGTTTTTT
many TRBJ2-7 - TRBV4-1 CASSQEYPGQDEQYF TGCGCCAGCAGCCAAGAATACCCGGGGCAGGACGAGCAGTACTTC
- TRBJ1-1 - TRBV12-3/TRBV12-4 CASSLGSGSTEAFF TGTGCCAGCAGTTTAGGATCTGGGAGCACTGAAGCTTTCTTT